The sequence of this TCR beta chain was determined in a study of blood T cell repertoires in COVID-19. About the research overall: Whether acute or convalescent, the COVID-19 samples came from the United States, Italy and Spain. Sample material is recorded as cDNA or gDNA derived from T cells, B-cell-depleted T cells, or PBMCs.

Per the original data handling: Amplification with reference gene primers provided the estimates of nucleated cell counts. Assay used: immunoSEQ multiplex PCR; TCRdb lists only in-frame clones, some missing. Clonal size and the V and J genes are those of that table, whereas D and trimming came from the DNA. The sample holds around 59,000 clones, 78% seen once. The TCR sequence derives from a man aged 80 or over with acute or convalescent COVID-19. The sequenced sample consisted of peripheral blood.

The DNA of the CDR3 is TGCGCCAGCAGCTGGCCCGAACAGGAGAGCACAGATACGCAGTATTTT. It specifies CASSWPEQESTDTQYF. The chain carries TRBV5-1 and TRBJ2-3, with TRBD1 as a possible D gene (5 bases). Germline V gene data show CDR1 as SGHRS and CDR2 as YFSETQ. Trimming left V 3 bases short and J 0 bases short, with 14 bases between. The CDR3 has 16 residues.